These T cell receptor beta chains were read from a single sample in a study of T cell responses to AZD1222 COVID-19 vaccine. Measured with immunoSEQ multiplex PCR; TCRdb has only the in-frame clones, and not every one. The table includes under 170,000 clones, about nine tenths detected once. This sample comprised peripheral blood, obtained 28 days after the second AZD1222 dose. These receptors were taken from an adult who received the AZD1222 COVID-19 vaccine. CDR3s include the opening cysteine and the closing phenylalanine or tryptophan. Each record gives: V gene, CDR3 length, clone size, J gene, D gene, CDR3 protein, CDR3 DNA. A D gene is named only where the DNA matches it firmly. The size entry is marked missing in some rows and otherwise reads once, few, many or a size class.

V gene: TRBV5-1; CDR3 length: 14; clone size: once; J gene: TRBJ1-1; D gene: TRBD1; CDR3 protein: CASSSGQGRTEAFF; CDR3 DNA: TGCGCCAGCAGCTCAGGACAGGGTAGAACTGAAGCTTTCTTT
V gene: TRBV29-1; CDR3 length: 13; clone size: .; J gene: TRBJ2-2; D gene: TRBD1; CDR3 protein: CSVGGGGTGELFF; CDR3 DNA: TGCAGCGTTGGAGGGGGCGGCACCGGGGAGCTGTTTTTT
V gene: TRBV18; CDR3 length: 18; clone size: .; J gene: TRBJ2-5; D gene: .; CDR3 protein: CASSPRQGIVREQETQYF; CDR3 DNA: TGTGCCAGCTCACCACGGCAGGGGATCGTGAGGGAGCAAGAGACCCAGTACTTC
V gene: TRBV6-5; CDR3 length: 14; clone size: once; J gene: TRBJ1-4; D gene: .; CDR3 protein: CASRDTLTNEKLFF; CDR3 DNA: TGTGCCAGCAGGGACACATTAACTAATGAAAAACTGTTTTTT
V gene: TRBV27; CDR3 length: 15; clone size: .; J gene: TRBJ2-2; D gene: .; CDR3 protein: CASSALRGGTGELFF; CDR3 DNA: TGTGCCAGCAGTGCCCTCAGGGGTGGCACCGGGGAGCTGTTTTTT
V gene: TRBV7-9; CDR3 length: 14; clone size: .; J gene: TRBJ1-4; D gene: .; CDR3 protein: CASSGVVTNEKLFF; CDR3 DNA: TGTGCCAGCAGCGGGGTAGTTACTAATGAAAAACTGTTTTTT
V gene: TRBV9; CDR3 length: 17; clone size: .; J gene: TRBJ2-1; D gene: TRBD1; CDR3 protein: CASSVGTGGVVFNEQFF; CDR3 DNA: TGTGCCAGCAGCGTAGGGACAGGGGGCGTAGTTTTCAATGAGCAGTTCTTC
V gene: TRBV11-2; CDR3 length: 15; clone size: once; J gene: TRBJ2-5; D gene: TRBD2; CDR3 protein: CASSPGLAGVGTQYF; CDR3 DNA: TGTGCCAGCAGCCCAGGACTAGCGGGAGTGGGGACCCAGTACTTC
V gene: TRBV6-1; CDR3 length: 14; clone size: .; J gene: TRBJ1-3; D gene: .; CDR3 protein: CASSDGISGNTIYF; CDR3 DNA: TGTGCCAGCAGTGATGGTATCTCTGGAAACACTATATATTTT
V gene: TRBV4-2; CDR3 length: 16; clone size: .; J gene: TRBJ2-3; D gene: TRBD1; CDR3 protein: CASSQVRGPYTDTQYF; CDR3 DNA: TGTGCCAGCAGCCAAGTCAGGGGGCCGTACACAGATACGCAGTATTTT
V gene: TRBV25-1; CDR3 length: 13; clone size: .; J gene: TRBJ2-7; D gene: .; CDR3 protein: CASSDGSSYEQYF; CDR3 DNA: TGTGCCAGCAGTGATGGCAGTTCCTACGAGCAGTACTTC
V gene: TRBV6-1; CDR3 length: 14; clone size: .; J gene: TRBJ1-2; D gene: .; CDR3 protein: CASSEEGGSYGYTF; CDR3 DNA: TGTGCCAGCAGTGAAGAGGGGGGATCCTATGGCTACACCTTC
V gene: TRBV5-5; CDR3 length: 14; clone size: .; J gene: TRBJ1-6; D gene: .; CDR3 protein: CASSLVPGDSPLHF; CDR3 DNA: TGTGCCAGCAGCTTGGTTCCGGGTGATTCACCCCTCCACTTT
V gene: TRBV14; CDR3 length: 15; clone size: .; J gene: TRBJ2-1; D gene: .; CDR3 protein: CASSQVDYRAQEQFF; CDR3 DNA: TGTGCCAGCAGCCAAGTGGATTACAGGGCCCAAGAGCAGTTCTTC
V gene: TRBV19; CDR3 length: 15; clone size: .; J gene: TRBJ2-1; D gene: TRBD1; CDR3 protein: CASNLDRSSYNEQFF; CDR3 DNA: TGTGCCAGTAACCTGGACAGGAGCTCCTACAATGAGCAGTTCTTC
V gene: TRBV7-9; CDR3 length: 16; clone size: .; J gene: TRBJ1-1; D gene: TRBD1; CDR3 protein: CASTSGRGGGIAEAFF; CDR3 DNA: TGTGCCAGCACCAGCGGCAGGGGGGGAGGTATCGCTGAAGCTTTCTTT
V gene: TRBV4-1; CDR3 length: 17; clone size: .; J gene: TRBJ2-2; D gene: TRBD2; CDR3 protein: CASSQRTSGRDTGELFF; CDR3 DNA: TGCGCCAGCAGCCAGAGGACTAGCGGGAGGGACACCGGGGAGCTGTTTTTT
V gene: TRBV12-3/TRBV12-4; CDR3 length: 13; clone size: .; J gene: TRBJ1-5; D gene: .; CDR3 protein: CASSRSDSQPQHF; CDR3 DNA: TGTGCCAGCAGTCGGTCAGATAGTCAGCCCCAGCATTTT
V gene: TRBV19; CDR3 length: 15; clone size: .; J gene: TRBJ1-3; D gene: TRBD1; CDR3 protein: CASRPDRSVENTIYF; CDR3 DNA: TGTGCCAGTAGACCGGACAGGTCGGTCGAAAACACCATATATTTT
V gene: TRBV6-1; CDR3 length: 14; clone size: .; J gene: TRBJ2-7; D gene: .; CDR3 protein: CASSEGLGIYEQYF; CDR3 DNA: TGTGCCAGCAGTGAAGGGCTAGGTATCTACGAGCAGTACTTC
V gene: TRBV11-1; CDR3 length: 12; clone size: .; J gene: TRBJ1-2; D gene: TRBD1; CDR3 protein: CASRGQNYGYTF; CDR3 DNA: TGTGCCAGCAGGGGACAGAACTATGGCTACACCTTC
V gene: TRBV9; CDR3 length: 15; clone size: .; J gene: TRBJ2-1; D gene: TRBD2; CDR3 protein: CASSPASGSYNEQFF; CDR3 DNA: TGTGCCAGCAGCCCAGCTAGCGGCTCCTACAATGAGCAGTTCTTC
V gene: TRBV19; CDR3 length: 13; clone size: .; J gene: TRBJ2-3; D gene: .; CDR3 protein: CASSALPPDTQYF; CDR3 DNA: TGTGCCAGTAGTGCCTTACCCCCAGATACGCAGTATTTT
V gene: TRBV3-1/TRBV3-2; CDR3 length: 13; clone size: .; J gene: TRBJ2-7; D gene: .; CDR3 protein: CASSQDRPYEQYF; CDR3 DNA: TGTGCCAGCAGCCAAGACCGTCCCTACGAGCAGTACTTC
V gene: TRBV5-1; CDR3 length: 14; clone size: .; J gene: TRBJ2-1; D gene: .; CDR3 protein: CAGSAGSSRDEQFF; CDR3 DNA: TGCGCCGGGTCCGCAGGGTCTAGCCGCGATGAGCAGTTCTTC
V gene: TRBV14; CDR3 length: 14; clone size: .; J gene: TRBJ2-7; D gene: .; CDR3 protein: CASSTGKGAYEQYF; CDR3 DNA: TGTGCCAGCAGCACAGGGAAAGGAGCCTACGAGCAGTACTTC
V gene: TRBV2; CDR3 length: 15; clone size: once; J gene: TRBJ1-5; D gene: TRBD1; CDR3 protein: CASSPGTGGHQPQHF; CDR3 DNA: TGTGCCAGCAGCCCCGGGACAGGGGGCCATCAGCCCCAGCATTTT
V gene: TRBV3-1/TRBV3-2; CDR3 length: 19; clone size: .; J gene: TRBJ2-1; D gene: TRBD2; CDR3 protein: CASSQEWTGGRRPYNEQFF; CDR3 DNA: TGTGCCAGCAGCCAAGAATGGACGGGAGGGAGGAGGCCCTACAATGAGCAGTTCTTC
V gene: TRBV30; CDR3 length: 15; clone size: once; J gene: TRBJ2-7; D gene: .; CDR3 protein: CAWSPTSASSYEQYF; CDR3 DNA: TGTGCCTGGAGTCCGACGAGCGCCAGCTCCTACGAGCAGTACTTC
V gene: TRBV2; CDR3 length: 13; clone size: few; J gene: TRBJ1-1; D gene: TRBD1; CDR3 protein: CASTRGVDTEAFF; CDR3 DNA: TGTGCCAGCACCAGGGGGGTTGACACTGAAGCTTTCTTT
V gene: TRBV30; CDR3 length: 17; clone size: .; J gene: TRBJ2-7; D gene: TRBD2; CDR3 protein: CAWKGTSGREPFYEQYF; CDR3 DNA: TGTGCCTGGAAAGGGACTAGCGGGAGGGAACCTTTTTACGAGCAGTACTTC
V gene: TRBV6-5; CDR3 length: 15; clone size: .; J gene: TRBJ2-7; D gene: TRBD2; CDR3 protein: CASRRHRTSDHEQYF; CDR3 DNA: TGTGCCAGCAGGAGGCATCGGACTAGCGACCACGAGCAGTACTTC
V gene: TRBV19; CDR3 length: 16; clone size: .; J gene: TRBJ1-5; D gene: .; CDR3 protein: CASSLIQGVSNQPQHF; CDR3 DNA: TGTGCCAGTAGTTTGATACAGGGAGTCAGCAATCAGCCCCAGCATTTT
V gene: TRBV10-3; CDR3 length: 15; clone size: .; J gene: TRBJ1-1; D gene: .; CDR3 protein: CATLTGYPKNTEAFF; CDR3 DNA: TGTGCCACCCTCACAGGGTATCCAAAGAACACTGAAGCTTTCTTT
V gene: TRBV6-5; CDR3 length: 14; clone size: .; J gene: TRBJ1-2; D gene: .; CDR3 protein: CASSSQGTGYGYTF; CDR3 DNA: TGTGCCAGCAGTTCCCAGGGTACGGGCTATGGCTACACCTTC
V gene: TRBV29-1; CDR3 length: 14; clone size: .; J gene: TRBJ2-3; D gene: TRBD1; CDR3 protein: CSARRDRGIDTQYF; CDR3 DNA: TGCAGCGCCAGACGGGACAGGGGAATAGATACGCAGTATTTT
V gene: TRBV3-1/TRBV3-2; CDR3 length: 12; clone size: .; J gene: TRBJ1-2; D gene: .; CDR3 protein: CASSQGQSGYTF; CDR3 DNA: TGTGCCAGCAGCCAAGGACAGTCTGGCTACACCTTC